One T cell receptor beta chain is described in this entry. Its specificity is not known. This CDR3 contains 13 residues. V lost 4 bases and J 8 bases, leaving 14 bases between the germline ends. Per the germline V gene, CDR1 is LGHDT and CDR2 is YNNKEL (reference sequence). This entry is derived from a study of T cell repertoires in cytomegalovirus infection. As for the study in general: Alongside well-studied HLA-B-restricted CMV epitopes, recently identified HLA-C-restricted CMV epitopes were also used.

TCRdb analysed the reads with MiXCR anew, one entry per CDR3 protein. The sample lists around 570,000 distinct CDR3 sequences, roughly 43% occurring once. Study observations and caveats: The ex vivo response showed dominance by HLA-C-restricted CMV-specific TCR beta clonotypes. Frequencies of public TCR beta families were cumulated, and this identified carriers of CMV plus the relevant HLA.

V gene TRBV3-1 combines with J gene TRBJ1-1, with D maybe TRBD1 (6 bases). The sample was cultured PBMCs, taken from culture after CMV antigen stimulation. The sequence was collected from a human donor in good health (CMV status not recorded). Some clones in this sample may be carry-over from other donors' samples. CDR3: CASSPIQGLEAFF. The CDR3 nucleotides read TGTGCCAGCAGCCCCATACAGGGATTGGAAGCTTTCTTT.